Following are 21 T cell receptor beta chains from one sample sequenced in a study of vaccination and CD4 T cells after COVID-19. The time point: late sampling 161 to 241 days after vaccination in a few convalescent patients. TCRdb reprocessed the PCR reads with MiXCR, giving one entry per CDR3 protein. The profile shows approximately 40,000 distinct CDR3 sequences, about 34% of them singletons. The sequencing here drew on CD4+ T cells from blood, taken about 7 months after SARS-CoV-2 vaccination. These receptors originate from a human donor who had recovered from COVID-19.

This clonotype showed up just a few times. The J gene is TRBJ2-1, the V gene TRBV20-1; 7 nucleotides agree with TRBD1. V trimming: 6 bases; J trimming: 6 bases; junction bases outside the gene matches: 11. CDR3 length equals 14 residues. CDR1 is DFQATT and CDR2 is SNEGSKA in the germline V gene (reference sequence). In nucleotides, the CDR3 is TGCAGTGCCATACAGGGGCCCTCTGTCAATGAGCAGTTCTTC. Encoded protein: CSAIQGPSVNEQFF.

The chain uses TRBV7-9 and TRBJ2-7; TRBD2 aligns across 11 bases. J was trimmed by 5 bases and V by 5 bases; bases with no gene match: 17. The germline CDR1 and CDR2 sequences are SEHNR and FQNEAQ (reference sequence). CDR3 size: 18 residues. CDR3 bases: TGTGCCAGCAGCCTCATGGAGACTAGCGGGATTTTGGTCCACGAGCAGTACTTC. Translating it yields CASSLMETSGILVHEQYF.

Notes on this clonotype: Germline is not matched at one junction end, which may reflect a read error. The rearrangement links TRBV15 to TRBJ1-1; maybe TRBD1 (5 bases). CDR1 LNHNV and CDR2 YYDKDF come from the germline V gene (reference sequence). The CDR3 contains 15 residues. CDR3 in DNA: TGTGCCACCAGTAGAGCGGGGGTCGGGAACACTGAAGCTTTCTTT. The encoded protein is CATSRAGVGNTEAFF.

This clonotype was detected only a few times. The chain joins TRBV7-2 to TRBJ2-5; 9 nucleotides agree with TRBD2. Germline loops: CDR1 SGHTA, CDR2 FQGNSA. The CDR3 has 14 residues. After removal of 1 base from V and 4 bases from J, the junction contained 1 base not matched to a gene. CDR3 in DNA: TGTGCCAGCAGCTTAGTAGCGGGAGTAGAGACCCAGTACTTC. Its translation: CASSLVAGVETQYF.

This clonotype was recorded a few times. V gene TRBV20-1 combines with J gene TRBJ2-1, with D possibly TRBD2 on 6 matching bases. The V end lost 8 bases, the J end lost 9 bases, and 23 bases lay between the germline ends. Germline V CDR1 and CDR2: DFQATT, SNEGSKA (reference sequence). This CDR3 comprises 14 residues. The CDR3 DNA is TGCAGTTTGCTACACGGTGGGTCCGGGGGTGAGCAGTTCTTC. This encodes CSLLHGGSGGEQFF.

The chain carries TRBV7-2 and TRBJ2-4, with 9 positions matching TRBD2. The V gene end was trimmed by 3 bases and the J gene end by 6 bases; junction bases not matched to a gene: 12. The CDR3 length is 17 residues. CDR1 and CDR2 from the germline V gene are SGHTA and FQGNSA. The CDR3 bases are TGTGCCAGCAGCTTCGGGGCGGGAGGGCCGAGCCGAAACATTCAGTACTTC. This codes for CASSFGAGGPSRNIQYF.

This clonotype was counted once. The chain uses TRBV7-3 and TRBJ2-3; perhaps TRBD2 as D (6 bases). V was shortened by 1 base and J by 2 bases, with 7 bases between the two germline ends. There are 14 residues in the CDR3. The germline V gene encodes CDR1 SGHTA and CDR2 FQGTGA. CDR3 bases: TGTGCCAGCAGCTTAAGGGGGGACACAGATACGCAGTATTTT. Translating it yields CASSLRGDTDTQYF.

This clonotype was detected a few times. The V call is TRBV20-1, the J call TRBJ2-3, with TRBD2 matching over 10 bases. This CDR3 contains 16 residues. Trimming cost V 3 bases and J 3 bases; bases outside gene matches: 9. Germline-derived CDR1 and CDR2 are DFQATT and SNEGSKA (reference sequence). CDR3 residues: CSASRLAGVGTDTQYF. The CDR3 bases are TGCAGTGCTAGTCGTCTAGCGGGAGTTGGGACAGATACGCAGTATTTT.

CDR3 in amino acids: CASSSIQGEGQPQHF. Written as DNA, the CDR3 is TGTGCCAGCAGTTCCATCCAGGGAGAGGGTCAGCCCCAGCATTTT. The chain employs TRBV28 and TRBJ1-5; a weak D match, TRBD1 (5 bases). Trimming took off 4 bases at V and 6 bases at J, with 16 bases between the two ends. Germline CDR1 MDHEN, CDR2 SYDVKM. The CDR3 has 15 amino acids.

This chain links TRBV7-9 with TRBJ2-7; D is undetermined. The CDR3 runs 14 residues. Germline CDR1 reads SEHNR; CDR2 reads FQNEAQ (reference sequence). Trimming removed 1 base from V and 2 bases from J, with 9 bases in between. The CDR3 DNA sequence: TGTGCCAGCAGCTTAGTTGGAGAGGCCTACGAGCAGTACTTC. Translated, it gives CASSLVGEAYEQYF. Full variable domain (missing parts from reference TRBV7-9 and TRBJ2-7): DTGVSQNPRHKITKRGQNVTFRCDPISEHNRLYWYRQTLGQGPEFLTYFQNEAQLEKSRLLSDRFSAERPKGSFSTLEIQRTEQGDSAMYLCASSLVGEAYEQYFGPGTRLTVT.

The rearrangement joins TRBV7-2 to TRBJ1-2, with TRBD1 matching over 9 bases. The CDR3 totals 12 residues. J gave up 5 bases and V 7 bases, and 2 bases lay outside the gene matches. Germline loops: CDR1 SGHTA, CDR2 FQGNSA. The CDR3 region is CASTDRGYGYTF. The CDR3 coding sequence is TGTGCCAGCACCGACAGGGGGTATGGCTACACCTTC. The variable domain in full, completed from reference TRBV7-2 and TRBJ1-2, reads GAGVSQSPSNKVTEKGKDVELRCDPISGHTALYWYRQSLGQGLEFLIYFQGNSAPDKSGLPSDRFSAERTGGSVSTLTIQRTQQEDSAVYLCASTDRGYGYTFGSGTRLTVV.

The V gene is TRBV6-2 or TRBV6-3, the J gene TRBJ2-7; D is unclear. Trimming removed 0 bases at V and 3 bases at J, with 6 bases between. Germline V gene sequence: CDR1 MNHEY, CDR2 SVGEGT. The CDR3 is 13 residues long. CDR3 in DNA: TGTGCCAGCAGTTACTCAGCAGACTACGAGCAGTACTTC. Protein: CASSYSADYEQYF.

CDR3 nucleotide sequence: TGCAGTGCCGCCCGGGAGGCCCCCTACGAGCAGTACTTC. This codes for CSAAREAPYEQYF. J is TRBJ2-7 and V is TRBV20-1; 7 nucleotides match TRBD2. The J segment lost 2 bases and the V segment lost 6 bases, leaving 7 bases of the junction unmatched. There are 13 residues in the CDR3. Germline V CDR1 and CDR2: DFQATT, SNEGSKA (reference sequence).

The chain carries TRBV20-1 and TRBJ2-3; tentative D call: TRBD2 (5 bases). The length of the CDR3 is 12 residues. Germline lookup yields CDR1 DFQATT and CDR2 SNEGSKA (reference sequence). The V and J ends lost 5 bases and 3 bases respectively, with 9 bases between them. The CDR3 reads CSAAPGTDTQYF. CDR3 in DNA: TGCAGTGCTGCCCCGGGGACAGATACGCAGTATTTT.

V and J are TRBV6-2 or TRBV6-3 and TRBJ2-6; D gene ambiguous. The CDR3 length is 13 residues. Trimming removed 8 bases at V and 4 bases at J, with 9 bases between. Germline assignment: CDR1 MNHEY and CDR2 SVGEGT. The CDR3 reads CASGRSGANVLTF. DNA of the CDR3: TGTGCCAGCGGGCGGTCCGGGGCCAACGTCCTGACTTTC.

This clonotype was recorded once. V gene TRBV20-1 combines with J gene TRBJ2-7, with D hard to call. The V and J ends lost 6 bases and 6 bases respectively, with 15 bases between them. CDR3 length equals 12 residues. Per the germline V gene, CDR1 is DFQATT and CDR2 is SNEGSKA (reference sequence). The CDR3 sequence: CSASEVGGEQYF. CDR3 sequence (DNA): TGCAGTGCATCCGAGGTCGGCGGCGAGCAGTACTTC.

The chain is built from TRBV24-1 and TRBJ2-5, with D perhaps TRBD2 (6 bases). From germline, CDR1 is KGHDR and CDR2 SFDVKD. Deletions cut 3 bases from V and 2 bases from J, with 12 bases between. CDR3 length: 15 residues. The CDR3 DNA reads as TGTGCCACCAGTGATCCCGGGACTGATCAAGAGACCCAGTACTTC. Amino acids: CATSDPGTDQETQYF.

J is TRBJ2-1 and V is TRBV29-1; perhaps TRBD1 as D (5 bases). CDR1 SQVTM and CDR2 ANQGSEA come from the germline V gene. The CDR3 loop spans 14 amino acids. V was clipped by 3 bases and J by 0 bases, with 9 bases between them. CDR3 amino acids: CSVDQGSSYNEQFF. The CDR3 DNA reads as TGCAGCGTTGACCAGGGTAGCTCCTACAATGAGCAGTTCTTC.

The V gene is TRBV7-9, the J gene TRBJ2-3, with unresolved D. The CDR3 runs to 13 residues. The V and J ends lost 5 bases and 4 bases respectively, with 10 bases between them. CDR1 and CDR2 (germline): SEHNR, FQNEAQ (reference sequence). The CDR3 region is CASSTIVADTQYF. CDR3 coding DNA: TGTGCCAGCAGCACCATAGTGGCAGATACGCAGTATTTT.

This clonotype was counted only a few times. V and J are TRBV28 and TRBJ1-1; 7 positions match TRBD1. Germline CDR1 reads MDHEN; CDR2 reads SYDVKM. This CDR3 is built from 16 residues. The ends lost 6 bases at V and 1 base at J; junction bases unmatched: 11. The CDR3 coding sequence is TGTGCCAGCAGGGGAGGGACAGCCCTCCAGAACACTGAAGCTTTCTTT. Protein product: CASRGGTALQNTEAFF.

This clonotype has just a few counts. The rearrangement links TRBV7-9 to TRBJ2-2; 11 nucleotides align to TRBD2. V lost 5 bases to trimming and J lost 2 bases; unmatched junction nucleotides: 4. Germline V CDR1 and CDR2: SEHNR, FQNEAQ (reference sequence). The CDR3 contains 16 residues. The CDR3 region has the DNA TGTGCCAGCAGCCCGACTAGCGGGAAAAACACCGGGGAGCTGTTTTTT. Protein product: CASSPTSGKNTGELFF.